A single sample is the source of the 6 T cell receptor beta chains below, sequenced in a study of T cell repertoires in cytomegalovirus infection. TCRdb analysed the reads with MiXCR anew, one entry per CDR3 protein. In the table there are under 850,000 distinct CDR3 sequences, roughly a third of which are singletons. These receptors' antigens are unknown. The specimen comprised cultured PBMCs, sampled from culture after CMV antigen stimulation. The receptors derive from a human donor in good health (CMV status not recorded). Some clones in this sample may be carry-over from other donors' samples.

This clonotype was detected only a few times. This chain connects TRBV7-7 to TRBJ2-5; D call uncertain. Germline V gene sequence: CDR1 SSHAT, CDR2 FNYEAQ (reference sequence). V was pared by 2 bases and J by 3 bases, with 10 bases between. This CDR3 has 14 residues. DNA of the CDR3: TGTGCCAGCAGCTTACTTTGTTCTAAAGAGACCCAGTACTTC. Residues: CASSLLCSKETQYF.

A single count supports this clonotype. CDR3 sequence: CASSDVGSAYEAFF. CDR3 coding DNA: TGTGCCAGCAGTGATGTGGGGTCTGCCTATGAAGCTTTCTTT. The chain recombines TRBV6-6 with TRBJ1-1; no reliable D call. This CDR3 has 14 residues. Germline assignment: CDR1 MNHNY and CDR2 SVGAGI (reference sequence). Trimming took 5 bases from V and 7 from J, leaving 17 bases between them.

This sequence joins TRBV5-4 and TRBJ2-5; 7 bases map to TRBD2. The CDR3 totals 16 residues. Germline CDR1 reads SGHNT; CDR2 reads YYREEE (reference sequence). After removal of 0 bases from V and 4 bases from J, the junction contained 9 bases not matched to a gene. CDR3 amino acids: CASSLVGYGGGETQYF. The CDR3, as DNA: TGTGCCAGCAGCTTGGTTGGGTACGGCGGGGGAGAGACCCAGTACTTC.

This clonotype was found a few times. The rearrangement uses TRBV6-5 and TRBJ1-6; weak D call: TRBD1 (5 bases). Germline V gene data show CDR1 as MNHEY and CDR2 as SVGAGI. V lost 3 bases and J lost 8, with 14 bases in between. This CDR3 is 15 amino acids long. CDR3 sequence (DNA): TGTGCCAGCAGTTATTCGGGACGGGGAGATTCACCCCTCCACTTT. It codes for CASSYSGRGDSPLHF.

This clonotype has only a few counts. This chain connects TRBV7-8 to TRBJ2-7; a weak D match, TRBD2 (5 bases). Germline V lookup: CDR1 SGHVS, CDR2 FQNEAQ. The CDR3 is made up of 14 amino acids. Trimming left V 5 bases short and J 6 bases short, with 17 bases between. As DNA, the CDR3 is TGTGCCAGCAGCACCATTACGGGGTCCGGCGAGCAGTACTTC. Translated, it gives CASSTITGSGEQYF. The whole variable domain, filled in from reference TRBV7-8 and TRBJ2-7, reads GAGVSQSPRYKVAKRGQDVALRCDPISGHVSLFWYQQALGQGPEFLTYFQNEAQLDKSGLPSDRFFAERPEGSVSTLKIQRTQQEDSAVYLCASSTITGSGEQYFGPGTRLTVT.

This clonotype was seen a single time. The chain employs TRBV6-1 and TRBJ2-7; TRBD2 is a possible D gene (6 bases). Germline CDR1 is MNHNS and CDR2 is SASEGT. This CDR3 has 16 residues. Trimming removed 1 base at V and 3 bases at J, with 16 bases between. The CDR3 nucleotides are TGTGCCAGCAGTGAAGAGGAGGGCGGCGGACACTACGAGCAGTACTTC. Its translation: CASSEEEGGGHYEQYF.